These T cell receptor beta chains were read from a single sample in a study of early T cells in non-severe SARS-CoV-2 infection. TCRdb called the 5' RACE reads again in MiXCR, with one record for every CDR3 protein. This table holds roughly 93,000 distinct CDR3 sequences, around 10% found once. Sequencing was done on a sample of whole blood. The receptor set was obtained from an adult who was a healthcare worker with PCR-confirmed SARS-CoV-2 infection or an uninfected control (not recorded which). Both conserved end residues are part of each CDR3. D genes are given only for firm matches. Size is omitted from some rows. Given values are once, few, many or a class for expanded clones.

CDR3 length	D gene	V gene	J gene	clone size	CDR3 DNA	CDR3 protein
12	NA	TRBV7-9	TRBJ1-1	NA	TGTGCCAGCAGCTTAAAGAGGACTGAAGCTTTCTTT	CASSLKRTEAFF
14	TRBD1	TRBV7-3	TRBJ2-5	few	TGTGCCAGCAGCTCACAGGGGGCTAGGGAGACCCAGTACTTC	CASSSQGARETQYF
15	TRBD2	TRBV20-1	TRBJ2-1	many	TGCAGTGCTTACACTAGCGGGAGCTCCTACAATGAGCAGTTCTTC	CSAYTSGSSYNEQFF
14	TRBD2	TRBV10-2	TRBJ2-3	many	TGCGCCACCCGAGCGGGAGGGCCAGTAGATACGCAGTATTTT	CATRAGGPVDTQYF
14	NA	TRBV7-2	TRBJ1-2	many	TGTGCCAGCACTTTCACGGGTGGTAGATATGGCTACACCTTC	CASTFTGGRYGYTF
12	NA	TRBV29-1	TRBJ2-3	few	TGCAGCGTGACGCTGGGACGCCTGGAGCAGTATTTT	CSVTLGRLEQYF
12	NA	TRBV18	TRBJ1-5	many	TGTGCCAGCTCAGCTGCGAATCAGCCCCAGCATTTT	CASSAANQPQHF
13	TRBD2	TRBV6-5	TRBJ2-3	NA	TGTGCCGCGGGGGGAAGGGCAACAGATACGCAGTATTTT	CAAGGRATDTQYF
14	NA	TRBV7-9	TRBJ1-2	few	TGTGCCAGCAGCTTAGACGGACCTAACTATGGCTACACCTTC	CASSLDGPNYGYTF
17	TRBD2	TRBV10-2	TRBJ2-1	few	TGCGCCAGCAGTGCCCCATTAGGGGACTATAGTTTCAATGATCAGTTCTTC	CASSAPLGDYSFNDQFF
13	NA	TRBV6-2/TRBV6-3	TRBJ2-1	many	TGTGCCAGCAGCGGGGCCGGTAAGGGTGAGCAGTTCTTC	CASSGAGKGEQFF
15	TRBD1	TRBV18	TRBJ1-4	many	TGTGCCAGCTCACCCTCGAGACCGCAGGGGGGAAAACTGTTTTTT	CASSPSRPQGGKLFF
13	TRBD2	TRBV20-1	TRBJ2-3	few	TGCAGTGCTAGAGATCCACTAGCGGAGGCACAGTATTTT	CSARDPLAEAQYF
12	NA	TRBV6-1	TRBJ2-2	few	TGTGCCAGCAGTGAAACATCCGGGGAGCTGTTTTTT	CASSETSGELFF
14	NA	TRBV4-1	TRBJ2-2	NA	TGCGCCAGCAGCCTTCCGAGTAACACCGGGGAGCTGTTTTTT	CASSLPSNTGELFF
13	TRBD2	TRBV12-3/TRBV12-4	TRBJ2-7	NA	TGTGCCAGCAGTTCCCGGGAGGCGGGCGAGCAGTACTTC	CASSSREAGEQYF
17	TRBD1	TRBV12-3/TRBV12-4	TRBJ1-2	NA	TGTGCCAGCACCTGGGGACAGGTGGCCTCGGTAAACTATGGCTACACCTTC	CASTWGQVASVNYGYTF
13	TRBD1	TRBV27	TRBJ2-3	few	TGTGCCAGCAAACTTACAGGGGCAGATACGCAGTATTTT	CASKLTGADTQYF
14	TRBD1	TRBV2	TRBJ2-7	few	TGTGCCAGCAGTCGCCCGGGACAGGGCTACGAGCAGTACTTC	CASSRPGQGYEQYF
13	NA	TRBV7-3	TRBJ1-6	NA	TGTGCCAGCAGCCCCTCCCAAGGTTCACCCCTCCACTTT	CASSPSQGSPLHF
14	NA	TRBV4-1	TRBJ2-5	NA	TGCGCCAGCAGCCAAGTCCTGGTCGGTGAGACCCAGTACTTC	CASSQVLVGETQYF
16	TRBD1	TRBV11-1	TRBJ2-3	few	TGTGCCAGCAGCTCCCGGACAGGGGGTAGTACAGATACGCAGTATTTT	CASSSRTGGSTDTQYF
15	TRBD1	TRBV4-1	TRBJ2-1	many	TGCGCCAGCAGCCAAGAATCCGGGACAGGTAATGAGCAGTTCTTC	CASSQESGTGNEQFF
14	TRBD2	TRBV7-9	TRBJ2-1	NA	TGTGCCAGCAGCACCGGACTAGCACAAATAGGGCAGTTCTTC	CASSTGLAQIGQFF
16	TRBD1	TRBV20-1	TRBJ1-4	many	TGCAGTGCTACGAAACGACAGGGGGCAACTAATGAAAAACTGTTTTTT	CSATKRQGATNEKLFF
12	NA	TRBV5-1	TRBJ2-7	NA	TGCGCCAGCAGCGCCGTCGCGGACGAGCAGTACTTC	CASSAVADEQYF
14	TRBD1	TRBV20-1	TRBJ2-3	few	TGCGGAGGATTGGACAGGGGGCGCGTAGATACGCAGTATTTT	CGGLDRGRVDTQYF
14	TRBD1	TRBV19	TRBJ2-1	many	TGTGCCAGTAGGCTGGGACAGGGCTACAATGAGCAGTTCTTC	CASRLGQGYNEQFF
15	NA	TRBV18	TRBJ2-1	many	TGTGCCAGCTCACCACCCCTAGGACCGATAAATGAGCAGTTCTTC	CASSPPLGPINEQFF
15	NA	TRBV20-1	TRBJ1-5	few	TGCAGTGCTAGAGAACTCGGAGTTAGCAATCAGCCCCAGCATTTT	CSARELGVSNQPQHF
11	NA	TRBV28	TRBJ1-5	many	TGTGCCAGCAGTTTGGGCGAGCCCCAGCATTTT	CASSLGEPQHF
15	TRBD1	TRBV7-9	TRBJ2-2	NA	TGTGCCAGCAGCCCCTGGGACAGGGGCACCGGGGAGCTGTTTTTT	CASSPWDRGTGELFF
16	TRBD2	TRBV20-1	TRBJ2-7	many	TGCAGTGCTAGACCTTTGAGCGGGGGGCCCCCCTACGAGCAGTACTTC	CSARPLSGGPPYEQYF
15	NA	TRBV28	TRBJ2-1	few	TGTGCCAGCAGTTTATTTGCCCGGGACTACAATGAGCAGTTCTTC	CASSLFARDYNEQFF
14	NA	TRBV28	TRBJ2-7	few	TGTGCCAGCAGTTTATCGGTAGGAGGGCGGGAGCAGTACTTC	CASSLSVGGREQYF
13	NA	TRBV2	TRBJ1-5	few	TGTGCCAGCATGTGGGACAAGAATCAGCCCCAGCATTTT	CASMWDKNQPQHF
14	TRBD2	TRBV5-1	TRBJ2-3	few	TGCGCCAGCAGCAAGACTAGCGGCACAGATACGCAGTATTTT	CASSKTSGTDTQYF
15	NA	TRBV7-9	TRBJ1-5	few	TGTGCCAGCAGCTCCAAATGGGGAAGCAATCAGCCCCAGCATTTT	CASSSKWGSNQPQHF
15	NA	TRBV19	TRBJ2-2	few	TGTGCCAGTCAGCGGACCGCATACAACACCGGGGAGCTGTTTTTT	CASQRTAYNTGELFF
18	NA	TRBV15	TRBJ1-4	many	TGTGCCACCAGCAGACCGAATGGGGGGCGCAGGGAGGGAGAAAAACTGTTTTTT	CATSRPNGGRREGEKLFF
15	TRBD2	TRBV30	TRBJ2-7	few	TGTGCCTGGAGTGTCTGGCGGGAGTTAGCCTACGAGCAGTACTTC	CAWSVWRELAYEQYF
13	TRBD1	TRBV28	TRBJ1-2	few	TGTGCCAGCAGTGGCGGGACAGCATATGGCTACACCTTC	CASSGGTAYGYTF
13	NA	TRBV5-1	TRBJ1-1	few	TGCGCCAGCAGCCTGGAGGGAGCGTCTGAAGCTTTCTTT	CASSLEGASEAFF
14	NA	TRBV19	TRBJ1-5	few	TGTGCCAGTAGTATCGGGGGCCGCAATCAGCCCCAGCATTTT	CASSIGGRNQPQHF
14	NA	TRBV6-1	TRBJ2-7	many	TGTGCCAGCAGTGGAACGCGCGCATCCTACGAGCAGTACTTC	CASSGTRASYEQYF
13	TRBD1	TRBV5-8	TRBJ2-7	few	TGTGCCAGCAGCATGGGACAGCTCTACGAGCAGTACTTC	CASSMGQLYEQYF
17	TRBD1	TRBV18	TRBJ2-1	many	TGTGCCAGCTCACCCCGGGACAGGGCCAATATCTACAATGAGCAGTTCTTC	CASSPRDRANIYNEQFF
15	TRBD2	TRBV5-4	TRBJ2-7	few	TGTGCCAGCAGCCAACGTAGCGGGAGGGCCTACGAGCAGTACTTC	CASSQRSGRAYEQYF
16	NA	TRBV11-1	TRBJ2-2	few	TGTGCCAGCAGCTTAGGCGAGCGAATCAACACCGGGGAGCTGTTTTTT	CASSLGERINTGELFF
14	NA	TRBV5-1	TRBJ2-3	few	TGCGCCAGCAGCGGGTCGACAGGAGGAGATACGCAGTATTTT	CASSGSTGGDTQYF
11	NA	TRBV29-1	TRBJ2-1	NA	TGCAGCGCCGAGGGAGACAATGAGCAGTTCTTC	CSAEGDNEQFF
15	TRBD1	TRBV7-7	TRBJ2-5	many	TGTGCCAGCAGCATGTACAGGGGGCGACAAGAGACCCAGTACTTC	CASSMYRGRQETQYF
14	TRBD2	TRBV20-1	TRBJ2-3	many	TGCAGTCCCGCTCGGCTAGCGGGACCAGATACGCAGTATTTT	CSPARLAGPDTQYF
15	NA	TRBV11-1	TRBJ1-1	NA	TGTGCCAGCATCTCTTTTCGGTCAGCGAACACTGAAGCTTTCTTT	CASISFRSANTEAFF
14	NA	TRBV11-2	TRBJ2-7	few	TGTGCCAGCAGCTCCCGACCCGGGGGCTACGAGCAGTACTTC	CASSSRPGGYEQYF
15	NA	TRBV18	TRBJ2-2	NA	TGTGTCAGCTCACCAAGACAACCGAACACCGGGGAGCTGTTTTTT	CVSSPRQPNTGELFF